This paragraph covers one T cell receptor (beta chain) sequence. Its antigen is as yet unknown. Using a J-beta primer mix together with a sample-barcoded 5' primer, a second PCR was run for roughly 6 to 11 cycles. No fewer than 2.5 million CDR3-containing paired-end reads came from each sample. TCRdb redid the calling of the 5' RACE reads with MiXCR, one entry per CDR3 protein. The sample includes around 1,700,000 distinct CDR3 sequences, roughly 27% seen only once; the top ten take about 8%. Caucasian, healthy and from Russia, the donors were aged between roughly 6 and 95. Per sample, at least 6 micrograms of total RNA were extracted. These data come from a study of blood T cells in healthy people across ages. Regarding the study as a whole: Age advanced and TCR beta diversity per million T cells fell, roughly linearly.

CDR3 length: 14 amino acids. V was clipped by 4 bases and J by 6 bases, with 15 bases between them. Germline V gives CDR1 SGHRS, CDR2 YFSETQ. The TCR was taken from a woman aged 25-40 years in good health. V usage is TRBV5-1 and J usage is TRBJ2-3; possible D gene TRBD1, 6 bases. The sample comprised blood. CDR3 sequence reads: CASSEQGFQDTQYF. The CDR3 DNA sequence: TGCGCCAGCAGCGAACAGGGTTTTCAGGATACGCAGTATTTT.